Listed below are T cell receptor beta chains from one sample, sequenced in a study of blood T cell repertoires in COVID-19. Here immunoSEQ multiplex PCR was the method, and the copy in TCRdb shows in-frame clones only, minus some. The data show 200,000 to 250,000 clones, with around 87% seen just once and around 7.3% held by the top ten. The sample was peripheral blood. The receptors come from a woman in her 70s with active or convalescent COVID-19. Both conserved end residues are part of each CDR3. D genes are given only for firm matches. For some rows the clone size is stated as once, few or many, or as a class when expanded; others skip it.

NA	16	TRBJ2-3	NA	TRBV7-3	TGTGCCAGCAGCTTAACGGGGGCTTCAGGGACAGATACGCAGTATTTT	CASSLTGASGTDTQYF
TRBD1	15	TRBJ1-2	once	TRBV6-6	TGTGCCAGCAGAGACCCGGGACAGCACACCCTTGGCTACACCTTC	CASRDPGQHTLGYTF
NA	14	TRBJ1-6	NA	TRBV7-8	TGTGCCAGCAGCCCGGACAGCTATAATTCACCCCTCCACTTT	CASSPDSYNSPLHF
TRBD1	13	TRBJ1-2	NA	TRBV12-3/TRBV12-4	TGTGCCAGCAGTTTAACCAGGGGGATAGGCTACACCTTC	CASSLTRGIGYTF
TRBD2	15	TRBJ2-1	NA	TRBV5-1	TGCGCCAGCAGCTTCGGACTAGCGGGGGTACATGAGCAGTTCTTC	CASSFGLAGVHEQFF
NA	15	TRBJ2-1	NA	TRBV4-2	TGTGCCAGCAGCCAACTCCTAGGACAGAACAATGAGCAGTTCTTC	CASSQLLGQNNEQFF
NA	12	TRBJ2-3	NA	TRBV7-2	TGTGCAACAGGAGGGCTGACAGATACGCAGTATTTT	CATGGLTDTQYF
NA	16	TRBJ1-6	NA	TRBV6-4	TGTGCCAGCAGTGCGCGGGGGGGGTGGAATAATTCACCCCTCCACTTT	CASSARGGWNNSPLHF
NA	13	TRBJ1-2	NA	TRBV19	TGTGCCAGTAGTATTGGGACATTCTCTGGCTACACCTTC	CASSIGTFSGYTF
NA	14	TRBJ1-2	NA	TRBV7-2	TGTGCCAGCAGCTTACAACAGGGAAACTATGGCTACACCTTC	CASSLQQGNYGYTF
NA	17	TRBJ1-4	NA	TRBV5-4	TGTGCCAGCAGCTTGGCACCCTTCGGGAGAACTAATGAAAAACTGTTTTTT	CASSLAPFGRTNEKLFF
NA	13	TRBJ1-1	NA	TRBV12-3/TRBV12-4	TGTGCCAGCAGTTCAACAGAAAACACTGAAGCTTTCTTT	CASSSTENTEAFF
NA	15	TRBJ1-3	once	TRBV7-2	TGTGCCAGCAGCTTAGGGTTGCAGACTGGAAACACCATATATTTT	CASSLGLQTGNTIYF
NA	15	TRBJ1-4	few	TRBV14	TGTGCCAGCAGCCAAAATACAGGGTTTACTGAAAAACTGTTTTTT	CASSQNTGFTEKLFF
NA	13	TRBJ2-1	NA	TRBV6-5	TGTGCCAGCAGGTTCGACAGTTACAATGAGCAGTTCTTC	CASRFDSYNEQFF
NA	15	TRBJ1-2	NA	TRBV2	TGTGCCAGCAGTCCGGGGGGTAGGGCTAACTATGGCTACACCTTC	CASSPGGRANYGYTF
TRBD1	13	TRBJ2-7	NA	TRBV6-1	TGTGCCAGCATTCCGGAACAGGGGCACGAGCAGTACTTC	CASIPEQGHEQYF
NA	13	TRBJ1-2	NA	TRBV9	TGTGCCAGCAGCGTAGCGCCAGGGGAAGGCTACACCTTC	CASSVAPGEGYTF
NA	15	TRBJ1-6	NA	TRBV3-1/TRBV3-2	TGTGCCAGCAGCCCCTTCGAACTCTTGAATTCACCCCTCCACTTT	CASSPFELLNSPLHF
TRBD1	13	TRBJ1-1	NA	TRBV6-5	TGTGCCGCTGACAGGGGGCTCGACACTGAAGCTTTCTTT	CAADRGLDTEAFF
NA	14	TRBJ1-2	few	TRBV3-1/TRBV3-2	TGTGCCAGCAGCCAGCTCGGGGTGAGTAGCGGCTACACCTTC	CASSQLGVSSGYTF
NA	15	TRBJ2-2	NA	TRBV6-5	TGTGCCAGCAAGCACCGGGATACGAACACCGGGGAGCTGTTTTTT	CASKHRDTNTGELFF
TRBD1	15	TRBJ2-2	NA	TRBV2	TGTGCCAGCAATGGACAGGGGATGGGTTCCGGGGAGCTGTTTTTT	CASNGQGMGSGELFF
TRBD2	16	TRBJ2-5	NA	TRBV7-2	TGTGCCAGCAGCTTTCAAGAGCGGGGGGGCCAAGAGACCCAGTACTTC	CASSFQERGGQETQYF
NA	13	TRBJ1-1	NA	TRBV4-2	TGTGCCAGCAGCCAAGTCAGGGGCACTGAAGCTTTCTTT	CASSQVRGTEAFF
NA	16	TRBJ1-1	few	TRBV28	TGTGCCAGCAGTTTAGAGAGGAGGCGAAAGAACACTGAAGCTTTCTTT	CASSLERRRKNTEAFF
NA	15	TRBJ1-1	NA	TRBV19	TGTGCCAGTAGCCCTCAAGGGACAATGAACACTGAAGCTTTCTTT	CASSPQGTMNTEAFF
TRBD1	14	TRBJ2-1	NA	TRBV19	TGTGCCACTCAACCCGGGACAGGGTACAATGAGCAGTTCTTC	CATQPGTGYNEQFF
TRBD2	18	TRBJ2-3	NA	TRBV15	TGTGCCACCAGCAGAGAGCTAGCGGGGGCCCTTAGCACAGATACGCAGTATTTT	CATSRELAGALSTDTQYF
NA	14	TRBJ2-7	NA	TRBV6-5	TGTGCCACCTCATGGACTGCCTCTGCCTACGAGCAGTACTTC	CATSWTASAYEQYF
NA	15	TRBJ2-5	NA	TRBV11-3	TGTGCCAGCAGCATTGGGCCTGGGGGGTTTGAGACCCAGTACTTC	CASSIGPGGFETQYF
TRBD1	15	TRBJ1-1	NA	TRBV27	TGTGCCAGCAATTTAGGGGGCGGATGGAACACTGAAGCTTTCTTT	CASNLGGGWNTEAFF
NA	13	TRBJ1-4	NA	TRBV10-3	TGTGCCATCAGTGCGAGGACTAATGAAAAACTGTTTTTT	CAISARTNEKLFF
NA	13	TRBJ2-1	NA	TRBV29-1	TGCAGCCCCTTGCTGGGGACATACAATGAGCAGTTCTTC	CSPLLGTYNEQFF
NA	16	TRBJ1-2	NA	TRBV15	TGTGCCACCAGCAGGCAAGGGATCGACAGTATCTATGGCTACACCTTC	CATSRQGIDSIYGYTF
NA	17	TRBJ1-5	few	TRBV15	TGTGCCACCAGCAGAGATCTTAGGAGGCGCCCATTGCACCCCCAGCATTTT	CATSRDLRRRPLHPQHF
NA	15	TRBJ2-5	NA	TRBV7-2	TGTGCCAGCAGCTTAGTAGGGATCGAGGGAGAGACCCAGTACTTC	CASSLVGIEGETQYF
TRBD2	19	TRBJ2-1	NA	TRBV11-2	TGTGCCAGCAGCCCACAGACTAGCGGGCTGTTTAGAACCTACAATGAGCAGTTCTTC	CASSPQTSGLFRTYNEQFF
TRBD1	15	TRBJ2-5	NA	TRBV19	TGTGCCAGTAGTATAGAAGGGACAGGGATAGAGACCCAGTACTTC	CASSIEGTGIETQYF
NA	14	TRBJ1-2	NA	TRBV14	TGTGCCAGCACCCAATCCGACAGACGCTATGGCTACACCTTC	CASTQSDRRYGYTF
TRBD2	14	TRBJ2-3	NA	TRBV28	TGTGCCAGCAGTTTCGCGGGGGAGGGAGATACGCAGTATTTT	CASSFAGEGDTQYF
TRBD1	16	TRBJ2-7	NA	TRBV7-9	TGTGCCAGCAGCTTTCGGACAGGTCCCAGCTCCTACGAGCAGTACTTC	CASSFRTGPSSYEQYF
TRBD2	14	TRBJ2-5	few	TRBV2	TGTGCCAGCGGGACTAGCGGGGGGTTGGAGACCCAGTACTTC	CASGTSGGLETQYF
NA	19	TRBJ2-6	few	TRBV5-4	TGTGCCAGCAGCCAGGGGGGAAGACAGCCCTACTCTGGGGCCAACGTCCTGACTTTC	CASSQGGRQPYSGANVLTF
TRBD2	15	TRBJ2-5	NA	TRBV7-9	TGTGCCAGCAGCTTGACCCTAGCGGGGGGGGAGACCCAGTACTTC	CASSLTLAGGETQYF
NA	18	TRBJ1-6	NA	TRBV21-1	TGTGCCAGCAGCAAAGCTAATAACCGGGACAGGGCTTCTGCACCCCTCCACTTT	CASSKANNRDRASAPLHF
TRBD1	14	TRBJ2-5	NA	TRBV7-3	TGTGCCAGCAGGACCGGGACAGGTGGCAAGACCCAGTACTTC	CASRTGTGGKTQYF
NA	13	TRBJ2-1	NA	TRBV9	TGTGCCAGCAGCCGGACACTGGACAATGAGCAGTTCTTC	CASSRTLDNEQFF
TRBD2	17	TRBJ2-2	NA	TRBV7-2	TGTGCCAGCAGCTTAAATCCGGTAGCGGGGGCGGGCGGGGAGCTGTTTTTT	CASSLNPVAGAGGELFF
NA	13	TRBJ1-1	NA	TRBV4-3	TGCGCCAGCAGCCAAGATGTCGGGACTGAAGCTTTCTTT	CASSQDVGTEAFF
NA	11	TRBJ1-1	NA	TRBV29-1	TGCAGCGTTGACACAGGGTCGTCGGCTTTCTTT	CSVDTGSSAFF
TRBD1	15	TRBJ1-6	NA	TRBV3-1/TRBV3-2	TGTGCCAGCAGCCATGGGGACAGGCCTCATTCACCCCTCCACTTT	CASSHGDRPHSPLHF
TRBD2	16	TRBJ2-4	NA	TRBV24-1	TGTGCCACCAGTGATTCCTCGATACGAGGGAGGGACATTCAGTACTTC	CATSDSSIRGRDIQYF
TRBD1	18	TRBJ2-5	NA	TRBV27	TGTGCCAGCAGTTTAATAGGGCAGGGGGCCATGGGCCAAGAGACCCAGTACTTC	CASSLIGQGAMGQETQYF
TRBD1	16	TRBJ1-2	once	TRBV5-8	TGTGCCAGCAGCTCGCCGCCCGGACAGGGGATAAAAGGCTACACCTTC	CASSSPPGQGIKGYTF
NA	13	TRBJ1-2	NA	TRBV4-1	TGCGCCAGCAGCCAAGAAACTGGCTATGGCTACACCTTC	CASSQETGYGYTF
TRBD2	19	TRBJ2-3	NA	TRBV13	TGTGCCAGCAGCCCCCTCCCCCCCGTTCTAGCGGGGGGGGCAGATACGCAGTATTTT	CASSPLPPVLAGGADTQYF
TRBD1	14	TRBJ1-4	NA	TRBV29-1	TGCAGCGTCCAGTGGACAGGATCGGGGGAAAAACTGTTTTTT	CSVQWTGSGEKLFF
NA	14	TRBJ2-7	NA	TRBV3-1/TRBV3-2	TGTGCCAGCAGCCGACTAGACGGCTACTACGAGCAGTACTTC	CASSRLDGYYEQYF